This paragraph covers one T cell receptor (beta chain) sequence. Germline lookup yields CDR1 MNHEY and CDR2 SMNVEV (reference sequence). The V gene lost 7 bases and the J gene lost 0 bases, with 10 bases spanning the gap. The CDR3 is 14 residues long. The data belong to a study of cytomegalovirus exposure and HLA in healthy donors. The PCR ran on 60 Vbeta and 13 Jbeta primers. The repertoire was sequenced with immunoSEQ multiplex PCR; TCRdb's copy has only in-frame clones and lacks some. The top ten clones hold 1.4% of a sample with about 62,000 clones, around 87% of them seen once. The sample was PBMCs. V gene TRBV27 combines with J gene TRBJ2-1; TRBD2 is a possible D gene (5 bases). The sequence was collected from a young man in good health and CMV-seronegative. The CDR3: CASNRGRSYNEQFF. The CDR3 DNA reads TGTGCCAGCAACAGAGGGCGCTCCTACAATGAGCAGTTCTTC.